The clone carrying this T cell receptor beta chain has more than one count but fewer than ten. These data come from a study of blood T cell repertoires in COVID-19. Across the whole study: Material from acute and convalescent COVID-19 was sourced from the United States, Italy and Spain. Sources were T cells, B-cell-depleted T cells, or PBMCs; the material itself was cDNA or gDNA.

Under the authors' procedure: Reference gene primer amplification gave estimated nucleated cell counts. The protocol was immunoSEQ multiplex PCR, while the TCRdb copy is restricted to in-frame clones and leaves out a portion. That table supplies the V and J calls and clone size; D and trimming were determined from the DNA. This sample yields 100,000 to 150,000 clones, of which around four fifths are seen a single time; 12% belongs to the top ten. The CDR3 contains 14 residues. V lost 3 bases and J lost 6; bases outside the gene matches: 3. Germline V gene lookup returns CDR1 KGHSH and CDR2 LQKENI. This TCR was recovered from a man in his sixties with acute or convalescent COVID-19. Sequenced material: peripheral blood. The rearrangement joins TRBV18 to TRBJ1-5; 9 bases are a match to TRBD1. This chain's CDR3 is CASSPGQGLQPQHF. The CDR3, as DNA: TGTGCCAGCTCACCGGGACAGGGTCTTCAGCCCCAGCATTTT.